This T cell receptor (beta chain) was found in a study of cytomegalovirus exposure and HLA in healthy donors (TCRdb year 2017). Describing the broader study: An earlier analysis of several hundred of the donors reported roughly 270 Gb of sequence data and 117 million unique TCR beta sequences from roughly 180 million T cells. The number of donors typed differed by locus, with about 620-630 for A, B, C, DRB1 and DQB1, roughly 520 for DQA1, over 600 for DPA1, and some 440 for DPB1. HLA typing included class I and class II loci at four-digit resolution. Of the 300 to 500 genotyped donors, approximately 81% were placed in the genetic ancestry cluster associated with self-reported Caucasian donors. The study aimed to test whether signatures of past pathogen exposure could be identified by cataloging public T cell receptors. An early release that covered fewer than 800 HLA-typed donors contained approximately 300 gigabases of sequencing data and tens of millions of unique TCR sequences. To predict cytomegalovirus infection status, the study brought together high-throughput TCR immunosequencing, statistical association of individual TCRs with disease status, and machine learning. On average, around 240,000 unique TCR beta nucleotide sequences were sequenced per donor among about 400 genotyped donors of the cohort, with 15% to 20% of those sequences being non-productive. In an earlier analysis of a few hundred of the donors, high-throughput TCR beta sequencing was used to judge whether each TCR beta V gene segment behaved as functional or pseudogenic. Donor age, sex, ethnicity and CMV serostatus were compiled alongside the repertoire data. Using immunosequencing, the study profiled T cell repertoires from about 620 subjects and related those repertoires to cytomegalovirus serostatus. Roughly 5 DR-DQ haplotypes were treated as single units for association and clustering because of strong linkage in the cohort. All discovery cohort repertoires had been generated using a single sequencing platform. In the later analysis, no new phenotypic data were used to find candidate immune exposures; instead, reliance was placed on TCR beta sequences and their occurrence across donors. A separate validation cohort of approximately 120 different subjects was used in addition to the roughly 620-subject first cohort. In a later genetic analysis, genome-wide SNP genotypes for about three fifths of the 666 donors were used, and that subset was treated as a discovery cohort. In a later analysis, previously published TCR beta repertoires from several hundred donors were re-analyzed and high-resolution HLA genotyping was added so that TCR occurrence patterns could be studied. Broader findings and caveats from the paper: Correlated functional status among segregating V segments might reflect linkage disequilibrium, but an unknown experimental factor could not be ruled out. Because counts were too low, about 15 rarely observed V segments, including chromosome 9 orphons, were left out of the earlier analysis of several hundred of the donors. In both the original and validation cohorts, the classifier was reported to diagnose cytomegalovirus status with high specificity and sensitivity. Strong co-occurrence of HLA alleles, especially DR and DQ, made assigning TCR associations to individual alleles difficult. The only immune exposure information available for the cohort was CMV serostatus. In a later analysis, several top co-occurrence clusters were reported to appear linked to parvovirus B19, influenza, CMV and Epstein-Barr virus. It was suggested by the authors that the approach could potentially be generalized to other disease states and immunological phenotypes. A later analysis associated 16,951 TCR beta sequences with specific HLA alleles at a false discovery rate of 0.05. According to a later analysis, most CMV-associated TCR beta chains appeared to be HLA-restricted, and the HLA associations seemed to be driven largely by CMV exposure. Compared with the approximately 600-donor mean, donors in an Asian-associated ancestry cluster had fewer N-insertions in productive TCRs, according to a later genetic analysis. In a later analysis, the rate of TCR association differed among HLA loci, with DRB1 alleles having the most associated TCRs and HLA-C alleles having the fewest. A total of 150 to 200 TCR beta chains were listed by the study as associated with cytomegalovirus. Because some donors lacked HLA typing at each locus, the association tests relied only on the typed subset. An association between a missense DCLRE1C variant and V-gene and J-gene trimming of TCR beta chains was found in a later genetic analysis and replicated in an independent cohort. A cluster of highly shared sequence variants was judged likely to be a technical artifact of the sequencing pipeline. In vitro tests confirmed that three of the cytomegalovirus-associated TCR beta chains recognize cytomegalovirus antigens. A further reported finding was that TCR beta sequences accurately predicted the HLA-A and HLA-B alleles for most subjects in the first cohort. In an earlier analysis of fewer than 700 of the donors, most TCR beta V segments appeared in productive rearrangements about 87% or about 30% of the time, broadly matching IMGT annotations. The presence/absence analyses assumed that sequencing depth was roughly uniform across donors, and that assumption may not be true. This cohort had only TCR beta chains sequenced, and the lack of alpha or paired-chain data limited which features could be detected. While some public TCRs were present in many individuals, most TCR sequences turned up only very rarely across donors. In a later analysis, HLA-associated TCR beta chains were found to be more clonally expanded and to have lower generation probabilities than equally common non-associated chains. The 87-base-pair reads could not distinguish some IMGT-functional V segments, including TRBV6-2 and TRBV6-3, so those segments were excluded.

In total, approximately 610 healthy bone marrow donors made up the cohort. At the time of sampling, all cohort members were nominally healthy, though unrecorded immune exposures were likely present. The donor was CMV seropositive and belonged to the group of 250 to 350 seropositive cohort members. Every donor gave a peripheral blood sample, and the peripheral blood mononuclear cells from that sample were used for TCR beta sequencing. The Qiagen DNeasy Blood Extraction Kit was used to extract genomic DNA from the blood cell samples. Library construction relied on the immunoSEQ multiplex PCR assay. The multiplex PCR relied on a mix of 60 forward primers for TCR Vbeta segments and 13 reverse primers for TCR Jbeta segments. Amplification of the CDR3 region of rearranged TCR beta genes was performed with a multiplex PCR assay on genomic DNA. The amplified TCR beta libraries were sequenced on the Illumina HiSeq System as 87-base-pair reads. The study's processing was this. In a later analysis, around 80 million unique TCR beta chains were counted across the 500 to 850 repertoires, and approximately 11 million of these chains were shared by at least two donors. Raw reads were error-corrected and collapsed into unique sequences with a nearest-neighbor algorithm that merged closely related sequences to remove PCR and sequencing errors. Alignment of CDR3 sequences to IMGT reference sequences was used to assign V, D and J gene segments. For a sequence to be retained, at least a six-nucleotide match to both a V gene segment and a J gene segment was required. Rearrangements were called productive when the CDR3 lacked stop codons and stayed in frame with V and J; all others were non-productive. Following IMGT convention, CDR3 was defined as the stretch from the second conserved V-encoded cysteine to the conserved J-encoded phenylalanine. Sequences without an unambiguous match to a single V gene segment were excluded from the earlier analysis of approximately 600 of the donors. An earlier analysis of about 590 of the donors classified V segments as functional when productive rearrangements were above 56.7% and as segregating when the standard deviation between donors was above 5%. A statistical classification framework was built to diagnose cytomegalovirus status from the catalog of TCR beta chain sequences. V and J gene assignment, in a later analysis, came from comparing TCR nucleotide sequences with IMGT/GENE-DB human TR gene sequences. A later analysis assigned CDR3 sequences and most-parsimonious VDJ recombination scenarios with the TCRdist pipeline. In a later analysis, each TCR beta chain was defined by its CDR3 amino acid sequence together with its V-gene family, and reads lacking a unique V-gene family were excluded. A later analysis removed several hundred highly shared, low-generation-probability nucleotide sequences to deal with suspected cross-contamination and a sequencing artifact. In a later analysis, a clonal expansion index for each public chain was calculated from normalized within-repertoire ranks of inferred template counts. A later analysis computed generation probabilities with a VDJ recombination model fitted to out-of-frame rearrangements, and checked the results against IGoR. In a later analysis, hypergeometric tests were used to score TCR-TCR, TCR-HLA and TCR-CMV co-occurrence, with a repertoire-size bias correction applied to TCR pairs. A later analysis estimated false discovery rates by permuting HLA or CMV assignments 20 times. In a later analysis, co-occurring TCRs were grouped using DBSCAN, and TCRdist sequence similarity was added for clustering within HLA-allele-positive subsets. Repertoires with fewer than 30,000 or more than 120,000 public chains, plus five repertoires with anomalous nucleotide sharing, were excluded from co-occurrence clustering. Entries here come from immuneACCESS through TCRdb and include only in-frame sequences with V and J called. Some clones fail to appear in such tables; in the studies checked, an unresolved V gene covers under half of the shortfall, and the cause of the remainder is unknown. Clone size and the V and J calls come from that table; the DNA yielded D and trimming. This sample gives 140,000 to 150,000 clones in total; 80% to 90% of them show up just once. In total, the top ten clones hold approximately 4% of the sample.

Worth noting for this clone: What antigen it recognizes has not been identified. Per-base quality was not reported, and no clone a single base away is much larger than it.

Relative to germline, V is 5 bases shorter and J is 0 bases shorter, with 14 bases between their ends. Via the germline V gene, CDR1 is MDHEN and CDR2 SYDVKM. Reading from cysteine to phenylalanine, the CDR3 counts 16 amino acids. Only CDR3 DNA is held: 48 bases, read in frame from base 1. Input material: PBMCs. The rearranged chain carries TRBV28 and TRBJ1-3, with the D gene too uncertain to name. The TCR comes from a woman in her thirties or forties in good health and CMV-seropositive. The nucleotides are TGTGCCAGCAGTCCGATAAGAGAATACTCTGGAAACACCATATATTTT. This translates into CASSPIREYSGNTIYF.